Listed below are T cell receptor beta chains from one sample, sequenced in a study of T cell repertoires in cytomegalovirus infection. TCRdb independently ran MiXCR on the reads; one entry per CDR3 protein. The repertoire holds approximately 400,000 distinct CDR3 sequences, roughly 31% seen once, with roughly 13% in the top ten. The sample taken for sequencing was PBMCs. The source of these receptors is a human donor in good health (CMV status not recorded). Some clones in this sample may be carry-over from other donors' samples. The CDR3 runs from the conserved cysteine through the conserved F or W. The order of the fields is clone size, V gene, J gene, D gene, CDR3 DNA, CDR3 protein. The D gene is left open where the match is weak. Some rows mark clone size as missing; the rest say once, few, many or name a class of expanded clone.

size: .; V: TRBV27; J: TRBJ2-2; D: TRBD2; DNA: TGTGCCAGCAGGCTTAGTTGGAGGACTAGCAACACCGGGGAGCTGTTTTTT; CDR3: CASRLSWRTSNTGELFF
size: few; V: TRBV19; J: TRBJ1-1; D: TRBD1; DNA: TGTGCCAGTAGTATAAAAGGGGGCTACACTGAAGCTTTCTTT; CDR3: CASSIKGGYTEAFF
size: .; V: TRBV28; J: TRBJ1-2; D: .; DNA: TGTGCCAGCAGTCCCACGGGGGAGGGGACCTATGGCTACACCTTC; CDR3: CASSPTGEGTYGYTF
size: .; V: TRBV7-7; J: TRBJ2-1; D: .; DNA: TGTGCTAGCAGCTTAGGAGTAGATTCCTACAATGAGCAGTTCTTC; CDR3: CASSLGVDSYNEQFF
size: many; V: TRBV4-1; J: TRBJ1-3; D: .; DNA: TGCGCCAGCAGCCAATCCAATGAAGGGGTCGGAAACACCATATATTTT; CDR3: CASSQSNEGVGNTIYF
size: few; V: TRBV4-1; J: TRBJ1-2; D: .; DNA: TGCGCCAGCAGCCAAGATCGGCAGGGCGGGTATGGCTACACCTTC; CDR3: CASSQDRQGGYGYTF
size: many; V: TRBV7-6; J: TRBJ2-1; D: .; DNA: TGTGCCAGCAGTTCGGGGGAAAACAATGAGCAGTTCTTC; CDR3: CASSSGENNEQFF
size: few; V: TRBV20-1; J: TRBJ1-4; D: .; DNA: TGCAGTGCTAGAGATCAATCGGTGGTAAAACTGTTTTTT; CDR3: CSARDQSVVKLFF
size: many; V: TRBV7-9; J: TRBJ1-1; D: .; DNA: TGTGCCAGCAGCTTCAAGTCGCCGTTGAACACTGAAGCTTTCTTT; CDR3: CASSFKSPLNTEAFF
size: few; V: TRBV2; J: TRBJ1-2; D: .; DNA: TGTGCCAGCACCCCAGGGCTAGGGGCTAACTATGGCTACACCTTC; CDR3: CASTPGLGANYGYTF
size: .; V: TRBV30; J: TRBJ2-1; D: TRBD1; DNA: TGTGCCTGGACGGGACAGCCATCAAATGAGCAGTTCTTC; CDR3: CAWTGQPSNEQFF
size: many; V: TRBV7-8; J: TRBJ2-7; D: .; DNA: TGTGCCAGCAGCCCCCAGCGAAGCTCCTACGAGCAGTACTTC; CDR3: CASSPQRSSYEQYF
size: many; V: TRBV7-9; J: TRBJ1-1; D: .; DNA: TGTGCCAGCAGCTTATTCTCGGCAGGCCCGAAGTCTGAAGCTTTCTTT; CDR3: CASSLFSAGPKSEAFF
size: few; V: TRBV28; J: TRBJ2-7; D: TRBD1; DNA: TGTGCCAGTAAACTGTCCGGGACAGGGGAATACGAGCAGTACTTC; CDR3: CASKLSGTGEYEQYF
size: many; V: TRBV7-2; J: TRBJ1-1; D: .; DNA: TGTGCCAGTTGCTGGGGGGGCAGACTGAACACTGAAGCTTTCTTT; CDR3: CASCWGGRLNTEAFF
size: few; V: TRBV6-5; J: TRBJ2-3; D: .; DNA: TGTGCCAGCAGTTACACAGTAGGCACAGATACGCAGTATTTT; CDR3: CASSYTVGTDTQYF
size: .; V: TRBV7-9; J: TRBJ1-1; D: .; DNA: TGTGCCAGCAGCCTTACACAGATGACCACTGAAGCTTACTTT; CDR3: CASSLTQMTTEAYF